One and the same sample provided the 23 T cell receptor beta chains below, sequenced in a study of vaccination and CD4 T cells after COVID-19. Their antigens are not known. An Oncomine TCR Beta short-read assay was used to sequence the DNA from cultured CD4+ T cells. Via MiXCR, TCRdb re-called the PCR reads, giving one row per CDR3 protein. In the table there are 20,000 or so distinct CDR3 sequences, around 40% of which are singletons. The time point was: late sampling 161 to 241 days after vaccination in a few convalescent patients. Regarding treatment: roughly 11-day PBMC culture with coronavirus spike peptide pools or control peptides (ViraFEST assay). Sequences were derived from CD4+ T cells from blood, cultured in vitro, sampled about 7 months after SARS-CoV-2 vaccination. These receptors originate from a human donor who had recovered from COVID-19.

J is TRBJ2-3 and V is TRBV2; weak D call: TRBD1 (5 bases). The CDR3 loop spans 13 amino acids. In germline, CDR1 is SNHLY, CDR2 FYNNEI. The ends were cut back, 8 bases at V and 1 base at J, with 10 bases in the middle. DNA of the CDR3: TGTGCCAGCGGTCAGGGTGGCACAGATACGCAGTATTTT. It specifies CASGQGGTDTQYF.

The gene calls are TRBV7-8 and TRBJ2-1; D is ambiguous. Germline-derived CDR1 and CDR2 are SGHVS and FQNEAQ. V was cut by 6 bases and J by 7 bases, with 19 bases left in between. The CDR3 runs to 15 residues. The CDR3 protein is CASRLKVVGRNEQFF. In DNA form, the CDR3 reads TGTGCCAGCAGACTAAAGGTGGTTGGTAGGAATGAGCAGTTCTTC.

This chain connects TRBV4-3 to TRBJ2-5, with TRBD1 matching over 10 bases. V shed 0 bases, J shed 3 bases, and the junction held 4 bases outside the gene matches. In germline, CDR1 is LGHNA, CDR2 YSLEER. This CDR3 region has 16 residues. The DNA of the CDR3 is TGCGCCAGCAGCCAAGACGTAGGGACAGGGGAAGAGACCCAGTACTTC. This codes for CASSQDVGTGEETQYF.

This clonotype was seen just once. The V call is TRBV29-1, the J call TRBJ2-3, with a possible D match to TRBD1 (5 bases). Trimming left V 4 bases short and J 6 bases short, with 14 bases between. This CDR3 is built from 13 residues. In germline, CDR1 is SQVTM, CDR2 ANQGSEA. CDR3 loop: CSVGAGIGDTQYF. The CDR3 DNA reads as TGCAGCGTTGGGGCAGGGATAGGTGATACGCAGTATTTT.

The chain has TRBV28 and TRBJ1-1; tentatively, D is TRBD1 (5 bases). Per germline, CDR1 MDHEN and CDR2 SYDVKM. This CDR3 region has 15 residues. Trimming shortened V by 2 bases and J by 1 base, and 11 bases separated the two germline ends. CDR3 bases: TGTGCCAGCAGTTTAGGGGGAGCGGGGAACACTGAAGCTTTCTTT. It yields the protein CASSLGGAGNTEAFF.

V usage is TRBV6-1 and J usage is TRBJ2-3; perhaps TRBD2 as D (6 bases). The CDR3 consists of 14 residues. V dropped 5 bases and J dropped 5 bases, with 14 bases sitting between them. Per the germline V gene, CDR1 is MNHNS and CDR2 is SASEGT. The CDR3 nucleotides are TGTGCCAGCAGTCGACTAGAAGGGCAAGATACGCAGTATTTT. The encoded protein is CASSRLEGQDTQYF.

This clonotype was picked up a small number of times. V and J are TRBV19 and TRBJ1-2, with a possible D match to TRBD1 (6 bases). CDR3 length: 15 residues. Germline CDR1 and CDR2: LNHDA and SQIVND (reference sequence). Trimming shortened V by 5 bases and J by 4 bases, and 17 bases separated the two germline ends. Here the CDR3 reads CASSDTGYRAYGYTF. CDR3 sequence (DNA): TGTGCCAGTAGTGATACAGGGTACCGTGCCTATGGCTACACCTTC. Full variable domain (outside the CDR3, taken from reference TRBV19 and TRBJ1-2): DGGITQSPKYLFRKEGQNVTLSCEQNLNHDAMYWYRQDPGQGLRLIYYSQIVNDFQKGDIAEGYSVSREKKESFPLTVTSAQKNPTAFYLCASSDTGYRAYGYTFGSGTRLTVV.

This clonotype was detected a few times. The chain carries TRBV6-1 and TRBJ2-7; D remains unclear. Trimming shortened V by 5 bases and J by 5 bases, and 7 bases separated the two germline ends. Germline V gives CDR1 MNHNS, CDR2 SASEGT. CDR3 length: 11 residues. CDR3 DNA sequence: TGTGCCAGCAGTCCGAAGAACGAGCAGTACTTC. Amino acid sequence: CASSPKNEQYF.

This chain's CDR3 is CASSLASPNTQYF. The CDR3 DNA is TGTGCCAGCAGTTTAGCCAGCCCCAATACGCAGTATTTT. The genes are TRBV12-3 or TRBV12-4 and TRBJ2-3; no clear D. V dropped 0 bases and J dropped 7 bases, with 8 bases sitting between them. This CDR3 contains 13 residues.

The chain carries TRBV28 and TRBJ2-7; no reliable D call. The CDR3 runs 12 residues. V lost 1 base and J 4 bases, leaving 5 bases between the germline ends. CDR1 and CDR2 from the germline V gene are MDHEN and SYDVKM. The CDR3 DNA sequence: TGTGCCAGCAGTTTATTCTCGTACGAGCAGTACTTC. Translating gives CASSLFSYEQYF.

Worth noting for this clonotype: Lacking the conserved final phenylalanine or tryptophan, this CDR3 likely reflects a read error. The V and J genes are TRBV24-1 and TRBJ2-5, with D possibly matching TRBD1 (6 bases). Germline CDR1 reads KGHDR; CDR2 reads SFDVKD. V gave up 4 bases and J gave up 2 bases, with 13 bases separating them. The CDR3 totals 15 residues. The CDR3 coding sequence is TGTGCCACCAGTGAGGGGGCGAGGGGGCAAGAGACCCAGTACTCC. It translates to CATSEGARGQETQYS.

The chain links TRBV20-1 to TRBJ2-3; 8 nucleotides match TRBD2. Germline CDR1 is DFQATT and CDR2 is SNEGSKA (reference sequence). The CDR3 covers 15 residues. Germline trimming cut 6 bases from V and 4 bases from J; bases unmatched to any gene: 12. Written as DNA, the CDR3 is TGCAGTGCCGCGCCCACCGGGACTAGATCAGATACGCAGTATTTT. Residues: CSAAPTGTRSDTQYF.

This clonotype was observed a single time. Here the CDR3 reads CASSQTQGDNSPLHF. CDR3 bases: TGTGCCAGCAGTCAGACGCAGGGCGATAATTCACCCCTCCACTTT. The V and J genes are TRBV2 and TRBJ1-6; tentative D call: TRBD1 (5 bases). Trimming left V 5 bases short and J 5 bases short, with 13 bases between. CDR1 and CDR2 (germline): SNHLY, FYNNEI. The CDR3 is 15 residues long.

The chain employs TRBV20-1 and TRBJ2-7; TRBD2 is a possible D gene (5 bases). V was cut by 6 bases and J by 3 bases, with 24 bases left in between. The CDR3 is made up of 16 amino acids. CDR1 and CDR2 (germline): DFQATT, SNEGSKA (reference sequence). The CDR3 loop is CSANEADGSVYYEQYF. CDR3 sequence (DNA): TGCAGTGCAAACGAAGCGGATGGATCAGTTTACTACGAGCAGTACTTC.

J is TRBJ2-1 and V is TRBV7-9; 11 bases are a match to TRBD2. V gave up 5 bases and J gave up 8 bases; unmatched junction bases: 8. This CDR3 region has 15 residues. Germline assignment: CDR1 SEHNR and CDR2 FQNEAQ (reference sequence). CDR3 sequence (DNA): TGTGCCAGCAGCCCTCGAAATAGCGGGAGGGATGAGCAGTTCTTC. Protein sequence: CASSPRNSGRDEQFF.

The chain recombines TRBV29-1 with TRBJ2-7; D is possibly TRBD2 (5 bases). The CDR3 totals 14 residues. In germline, CDR1 is SQVTM, CDR2 ANQGSEA. Trimming removed 5 bases at V and 7 bases at J, with 21 bases between. The DNA for the CDR3 is TGCAGCGTTTCGGCGGCGGGTGCCCAAGAAGAGCAGTACTTC. It yields the protein CSVSAAGAQEEQYF.

The sample holds a few counts of this clonotype. V gene TRBV15 combines with J gene TRBJ1-1; D not certain. The CDR3 length is 15 residues. Between the trimmed V and J ends, which lost 0 bases and 4 bases, there was a span of 12 bases. CDR1 and CDR2 from the germline V gene are LNHNV and YYDKDF (reference sequence). CDR3 sequence (DNA): TGTGCCACCAGCAGAGATCTGGCTCGAGTCACTGAAGCTTTCTTT. It is translated as CATSRDLARVTEAFF.

The chain recombines TRBV20-1 with TRBJ2-5, with 12 bases matching TRBD2. CDR3 length: 14 residues. CDR1 is DFQATT, CDR2 SNEGSKA, per germline (reference sequence). V gave up 6 bases and J gave up 1 base; unmatched junction bases: 3. This chain's CDR3 is CSARLAGVQETQYF. The CDR3 DNA reads TGCAGTGCAAGACTAGCGGGGGTCCAAGAGACCCAGTACTTC.

The rearrangement uses TRBV6-1 and TRBJ1-2, with no clear D. V dropped 8 bases and J dropped 4 bases, with 11 bases sitting between them. This CDR3 is built from 12 residues. The V gene's germline CDR1 is MNHNS and CDR2 SASEGT. The CDR3 loop reads CASLLGSYGYTF. CDR3 sequence (DNA): TGTGCCAGCCTGTTAGGGTCCTATGGCTACACCTTC.

The rearrangement uses TRBV19 and TRBJ1-5; 10 bases align to TRBD1. The germline gives CDR1 LNHDA, CDR2 SQIVND (reference sequence). This CDR3 is 16 amino acids long. V lost 5 bases, J lost 7 bases, and 11 bases stayed unmatched. CDR3 protein: CASSSRDRGRGQPQHF. Here the CDR3 DNA reads TGTGCCAGTAGTTCCCGGGACAGGGGACGAGGGCAGCCCCAGCATTTT.

This clonotype has only a few counts. The chain recombines TRBV7-2 with TRBJ1-2, with TRBD1 matching over 8 bases. This CDR3 spans 15 amino acids. CDR1 and CDR2 (germline): SGHTA, FQGNSA. J gave up 6 bases and V 4 bases, and 10 bases lay outside the gene matches. The CDR3 nucleotides are TGTGCCAGCAGCTCGACAGGGGTGGGGTGGAATGGCTACACCTTC. Its translation is CASSSTGVGWNGYTF.

This chain links TRBV11-2 with TRBJ2-1; weak D call: TRBD1 (6 bases). The V end was cut by 1 base, the J end by 3 bases, with 13 bases between. The length of the CDR3 is 16 residues. CDR1 is SGHAT and CDR2 is FQNNGV in the germline V gene. The DNA for the CDR3 is TGTGCCAGCAGCTTAGTAAGGGGGAGCCACTACAATGAGCAGTTCTTC. Protein: CASSLVRGSHYNEQFF.

This rearrangement joins TRBV27 to TRBJ1-5, with D perhaps TRBD1 (5 bases). CDR1 and CDR2 (germline): MNHEY, SMNVEV (reference sequence). This CDR3 has 17 residues. Trimming removed 7 bases from V and 2 bases from J, with 21 bases in between. This CDR3 reads CASNSQGLVYGNQPQHF. The CDR3 nucleotides read TGTGCCAGCAATTCCCAGGGCCTTGTTTATGGCAATCAGCCCCAGCATTTT.